These 22 T cell receptor beta chains came from one sample sequenced in a study of identical twins. In TCRdb, the 5' RACE reads were re-called with MiXCR into one record per CDR3 protein. Of 200,000 to 300,000 distinct CDR3 sequences in the sample, 5.5% to 7% were seen once. This same sample was also taken into another study, of yellow fever vaccine responses in identical twins.

The sequenced material came from memory (CD45RO+) T cells sorted from blood. The receptors were gathered from a woman aged 18-30 years in good health.

V and J are TRBV6-5 and TRBJ2-7; D is possibly TRBD2 (5 bases). The CDR3 runs to 16 residues. The V end lost 0 bases, the J end lost 4 bases, and 16 bases lay between the germline ends. Germline V gene lookup returns CDR1 MNHEY and CDR2 SVGAGI. The CDR3 is CASSYSGRRPGYEQYF. CDR3 coding DNA: TGTGCCAGCAGTTACTCCGGACGGAGGCCGGGGTACGAGCAGTACTTC.

The chain combines TRBV20-1 with TRBJ2-5; TRBD1 might be the D (5 bases). CDR1 DFQATT and CDR2 SNEGSKA come from the germline V gene (reference sequence). The CDR3 runs 12 residues. The CDR3 nucleotides are TGCAGAGCCACCGACAGACAAGAGACCCAGTACTTC. Translated, it gives CRATDRQETQYF.

V is TRBV2 and J is TRBJ1-5; TRBD1 aligns across 7 bases. J gave up 5 bases and V 3 bases, and 13 bases lay outside the gene matches. The CDR3 extends over 17 amino acids. The germline V gene has CDR1 SNHLY and CDR2 FYNNEI. CDR3 amino acids: CASSEGQLVEYYQPQHF. CDR3 nucleotides: TGTGCCAGCAGTGAGGGACAGCTGGTTGAATACTATCAGCCCCAGCATTTT.

This clonotype was recorded a few times. This rearrangement joins TRBV12-3 or TRBV12-4 to TRBJ2-1; 7 bases align to TRBD1. The junction had 6 bases not matched to a gene; V was cut back by 6 bases and J by 4 bases. This CDR3 has 14 amino acids. This CDR3 reads CASRQPGQYNEQFF. CDR3 sequence (DNA): TGTGCCAGCAGACAACCGGGACAGTACAATGAGCAGTTCTTC.

V gene TRBV29-1 combines with J gene TRBJ2-7; 8 nucleotides agree with TRBD2. The CDR3 has 14 residues. From germline, CDR1 is SQVTM and CDR2 ANQGSEA. V dropped 4 bases and J dropped 2; count of bases not matched to a gene: 7. CDR3: CSVGRREATYEQYF. Here the CDR3 DNA reads TGCAGCGTTGGGCGGCGGGAGGCTACCTACGAGCAGTACTTC.

This clonotype was counted ten times or more. The chain combines TRBV6-1 with TRBJ1-2; no reliable D call. This CDR3 is built from 14 residues. Trimming cost V 11 bases and J 4 bases, with 20 bases left between them. Germline lookup yields CDR1 MNHNS and CDR2 SASEGT. Written as DNA, the CDR3 is TGTGCCTCCACGGGTTTACAGTCCGTCTATGGCTACACCTTC. Amino acids: CASTGLQSVYGYTF.

In this sample, this clonotype turned up a few times. The CDR3 DNA follows: TGTGCCAGCAGCTCCGGGACAAGGGATGAAAAACTGTTTTTT. Encoded protein: CASSSGTRDEKLFF. The chain combines TRBV14 with TRBJ1-4, with D perhaps TRBD1 (6 bases). Trimming shortened V by 5 bases and J by 6 bases, and 13 bases separated the two germline ends. This CDR3 comprises 14 residues. Germline-derived CDR1 and CDR2 are SGHDN and FVKESK.

This clonotype has ten or more counts. The rearrangement links TRBV4-2 to TRBJ2-7, with 13 bases matching TRBD2. V shed 0 bases, J shed 1 base, and the junction held 3 bases outside the gene matches. CDR1 and CDR2 (germline): LGHNA, YNFKEQ. The length of the CDR3 is 17 residues. This CDR3 is CASSQEGTSGTSYEQYF. The DNA of the CDR3 is TGTGCCAGCAGCCAAGAGGGGACTAGCGGGACGTCCTACGAGCAGTACTTC.

This chain uses TRBV12-3 or TRBV12-4 with TRBJ2-1; D unclear. Trimming cost V 2 bases and J 4 bases, with 6 bases left between them. The CDR3 runs to 13 residues. CDR3 sequence (DNA): TGTGCCAGCAGTTTAAAACTGTACAATGAGCAGTTCTTC. It is translated as CASSLKLYNEQFF.

The sample holds a few counts of this clonotype. The chain links TRBV4-2 to TRBJ2-1; TRBD2 matches 8 bases. Germline CDR1 reads LGHNA; CDR2 reads YNFKEQ. Germline trimming cut 0 bases from V and 4 bases from J; bases unmatched to any gene: 5. This CDR3 is built from 16 residues. The CDR3 sequence is CASSQEVSGVYNEQFF. The CDR3 nucleotides are TGTGCCAGCAGCCAAGAGGTTAGCGGGGTATACAATGAGCAGTTCTTC.

The J gene is TRBJ1-1, the V gene TRBV10-3; 11 nucleotides align to TRBD1. Losses at the gene ends were 10 bases for V and 5 bases for J; bases not matched to a gene: 9. CDR3 length: 14 amino acids. The germline gives CDR1 ENHRY, CDR2 SYGVKD. Here the CDR3 reads CATGPGQGETEAFF. CDR3 coding DNA: TGTGCCACCGGACCGGGACAGGGGGAAACTGAAGCTTTCTTT.

This chain joins TRBV7-3 and TRBJ2-5; 8 positions agree with TRBD2. This CDR3 has 16 residues. V trimming: 0 bases; J trimming: 2 bases; junction bases outside the gene matches: 5. Germline V lookup: CDR1 SGHTA, CDR2 FQGTGA. The CDR3 coding sequence is TGTGCCAGCAGCTTAACCGGACTAGCTTCTCAAGAGACCCAGTACTTC. Translation: CASSLTGLASQETQYF.

At least ten counts were recorded for this clonotype. V gene TRBV7-2 combines with J gene TRBJ2-3; TRBD2 might be the D (6 bases). The CDR3 sequence is 16 residues long. The germline CDR1 and CDR2 sequences are SGHTA and FQGNSA. Trimming cost V 1 base and J 1 base, with 12 bases left between them. The CDR3 nucleotides read TGTGCCAGCAGCTTAGTGGGGAGGCGCGGCACAGATACGCAGTATTTT. Its translation: CASSLVGRRGTDTQYF.

V gene TRBV20-1 combines with J gene TRBJ2-7; TRBD2 matches 7 bases. Unmatched junction bases numbered 9, after V lost 1 base and J lost 3 bases. Germline V gives CDR1 DFQATT, CDR2 SNEGSKA (reference sequence). This CDR3 region has 15 residues. The CDR3 DNA reads as TGCAGTGCTAGAGGGATGGGGGGGGTTTACTACGAGCAGTACTTC. This codes for CSARGMGGVYYEQYF.

This clonotype was found a few times. This chain links TRBV4-2 with TRBJ2-7; TRBD2 might be the D (6 bases). V dropped 2 bases and J dropped 0 bases, with 14 bases sitting between them. Germline values: CDR1 LGHNA, CDR2 YNFKEQ. The CDR3 totals 16 residues. CDR3 coding DNA: TGTGCCAGCAGCCAAAGCCTGGACTATAACTCCTACGAGCAGTACTTC. Protein: CASSQSLDYNSYEQYF.

This clonotype has at least ten counts. The chain is built from TRBV5-1 and TRBJ1-4; TRBD1 agrees at 7 bases. Trimming at V came to 4 bases and at J to 5 bases, leaving 5 bases not matched to a gene. CDR3 length equals 14 residues. Germline values: CDR1 SGHRS, CDR2 YFSETQ. CDR3 residues: CASSQGQTNEKLFF. In DNA form, the CDR3 reads TGCGCCAGCAGCCAGGGACAGACAAATGAAAAACTGTTTTTT.

This clonotype was detected ten times or more. The chain joins TRBV3-1 to TRBJ2-5, with 12 bases that match TRBD2. The CDR3 length is 15 residues. V lost 6 bases and J lost 4; bases outside the gene matches: 6. CDR1 and CDR2 (germline): LGHDT, YNNKEL (reference sequence). CDR3 bases: TGTGCCAGCAGGGCTAGCGGGGGGGCCGTAGAGACCCAGTACTTC. Protein sequence: CASRASGGAVETQYF.

V and J are TRBV10-3 and TRBJ1-1, with D possibly TRBD1 on 6 matching bases. The CDR3 extends over 12 amino acids. The germline V gene has CDR1 ENHRY and CDR2 SYGVKD. V dropped 6 bases and J dropped 4 bases, with 9 bases sitting between them. In DNA form, the CDR3 reads TGTGCCATCAGCCCAGGGGCCACTGAAGCTTTCTTT. Its translation is CAISPGATEAFF.

This clonotype has a count of ten or more. V usage is TRBV10-3 and J usage is TRBJ2-7; 9 bases fit TRBD1. Germline trimming cut 5 bases from V and 3 bases from J; bases unmatched to any gene: 2. Germline V gives CDR1 ENHRY, CDR2 SYGVKD. CDR3 length: 13 amino acids. The CDR3 loop reads CAISQDRGYEQYV. In DNA form, the CDR3 reads TGTGCCATCAGTCAGGACAGGGGCTACGAGCAGTACGTC.

This clonotype was counted ten times or more. This rearrangement joins TRBV5-1 to TRBJ1-6; 10 positions agree with TRBD1. This CDR3 spans 16 amino acids. The trim removed 0 bases at V and 10 bases at J, leaving 7 bases unmatched. CDR1 and CDR2 (germline): SGHRS, YFSETQ. CDR3 sequence: CASSLVGQGFGSPLHF. The DNA of the CDR3 is TGCGCCAGCAGCTTGGTGGGACAGGGGTTCGGATCACCCCTCCACTTT.

This clonotype occurred many times. The chain couples TRBV5-1 to TRBJ1-3, with D possibly matching TRBD1 (6 bases). The CDR3 has 15 amino acids. V was cut by 4 bases and J by 3 bases, with 14 bases left in between. Germline values: CDR1 SGHRS, CDR2 YFSETQ. The CDR3 DNA is TGCGCCAGCAGCCCAATACAGGGTGTTGGAAACACCATATATTTT. It yields the protein CASSPIQGVGNTIYF.

This clonotype was counted a few times. This sequence joins TRBV9 and TRBJ2-1, with 14 bases matching TRBD2. Per germline, CDR1 SGDLS and CDR2 YYNGEE. J lost 7 bases, V lost 2 bases, and 5 bases had no gene match. The CDR3 spans 16 residues. DNA of the CDR3: TGTGCCAGCAGCGTGACTAGCGGGGGGGCATTAAATGAGCAGTTCTTC. The encoded protein is CASSVTSGGALNEQFF.